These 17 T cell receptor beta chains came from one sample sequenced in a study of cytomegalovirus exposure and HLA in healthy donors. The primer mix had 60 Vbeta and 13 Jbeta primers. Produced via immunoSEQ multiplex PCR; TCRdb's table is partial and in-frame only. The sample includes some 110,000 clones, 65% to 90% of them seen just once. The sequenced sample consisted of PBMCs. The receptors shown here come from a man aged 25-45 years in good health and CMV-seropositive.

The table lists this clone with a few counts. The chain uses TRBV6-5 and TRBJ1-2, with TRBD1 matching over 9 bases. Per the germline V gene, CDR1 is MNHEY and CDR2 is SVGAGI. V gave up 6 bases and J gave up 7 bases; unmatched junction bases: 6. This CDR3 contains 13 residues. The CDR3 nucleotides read TGTGCCAGCAGCCTCGGACAGGGGTCTGGCTACACCTTC. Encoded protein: CASSLGQGSGYTF.

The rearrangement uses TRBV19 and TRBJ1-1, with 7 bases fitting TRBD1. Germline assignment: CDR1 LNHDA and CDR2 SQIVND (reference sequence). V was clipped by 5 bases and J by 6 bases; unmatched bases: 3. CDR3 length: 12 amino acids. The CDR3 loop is CASSFQGAEAFF. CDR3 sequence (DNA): TGTGCCAGTAGTTTCCAGGGGGCTGAAGCTTTCTTT.

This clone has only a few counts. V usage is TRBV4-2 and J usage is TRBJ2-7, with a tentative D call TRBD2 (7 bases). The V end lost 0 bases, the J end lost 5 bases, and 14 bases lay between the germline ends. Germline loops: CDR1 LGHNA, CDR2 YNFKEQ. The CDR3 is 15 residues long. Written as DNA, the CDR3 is TGTGCCAGCAGCCAAGATGGAGGGGGGGCTAACGAGCAGTACTTC. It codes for CASSQDGGGANEQYF.

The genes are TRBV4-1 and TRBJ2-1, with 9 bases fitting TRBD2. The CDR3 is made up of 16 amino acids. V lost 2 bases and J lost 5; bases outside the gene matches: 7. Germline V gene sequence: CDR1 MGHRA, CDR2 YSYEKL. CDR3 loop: CASSQPNSGGDNEQFF. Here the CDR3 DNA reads TGCGCCAGCAGCCAACCCAATAGCGGGGGAGACAATGAGCAGTTCTTC.

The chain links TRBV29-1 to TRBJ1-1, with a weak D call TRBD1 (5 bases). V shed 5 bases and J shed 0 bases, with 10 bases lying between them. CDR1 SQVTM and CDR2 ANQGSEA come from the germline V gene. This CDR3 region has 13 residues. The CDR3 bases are TGCAGCGTTCGACAGCGATTGAACACTGAAGCTTTCTTT. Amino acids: CSVRQRLNTEAFF.

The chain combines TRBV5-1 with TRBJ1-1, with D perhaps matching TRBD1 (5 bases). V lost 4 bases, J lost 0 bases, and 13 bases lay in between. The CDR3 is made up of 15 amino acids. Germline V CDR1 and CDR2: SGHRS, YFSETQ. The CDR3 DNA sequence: TGCGCCAGCAGCGCAAGGGAGGGGCTGAACACTGAAGCTTTCTTT. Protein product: CASSAREGLNTEAFF.

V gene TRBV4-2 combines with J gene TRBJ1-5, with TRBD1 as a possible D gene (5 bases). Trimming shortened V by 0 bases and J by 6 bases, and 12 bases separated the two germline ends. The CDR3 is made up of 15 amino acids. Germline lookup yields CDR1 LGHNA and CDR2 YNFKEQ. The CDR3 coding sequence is TGTGCCAGCAGCCAAGACAGGGCACTGGGTCAGCCCCAGCATTTT. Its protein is CASSQDRALGQPQHF.

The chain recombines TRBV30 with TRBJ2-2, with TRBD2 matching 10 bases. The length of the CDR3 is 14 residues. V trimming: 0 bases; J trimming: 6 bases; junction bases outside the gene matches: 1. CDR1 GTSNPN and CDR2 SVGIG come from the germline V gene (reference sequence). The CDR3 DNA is TGTGCCTGGAGTGTGACTAGCGGGCCCGGGGAGCTGTTTTTT. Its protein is CAWSVTSGPGELFF.

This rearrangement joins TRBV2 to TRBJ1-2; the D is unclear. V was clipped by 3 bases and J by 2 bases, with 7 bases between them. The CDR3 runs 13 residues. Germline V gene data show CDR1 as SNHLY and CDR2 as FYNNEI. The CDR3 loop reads CASSERGNYGYTF. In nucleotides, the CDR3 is TGTGCCAGCAGTGAGAGAGGGAACTATGGCTACACCTTC.

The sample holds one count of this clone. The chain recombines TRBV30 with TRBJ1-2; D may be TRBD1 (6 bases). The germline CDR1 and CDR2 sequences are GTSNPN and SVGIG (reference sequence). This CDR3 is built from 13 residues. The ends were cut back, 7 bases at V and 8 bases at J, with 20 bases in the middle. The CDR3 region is CASPSAGVGGYTF. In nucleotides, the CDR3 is TGTGCCTCACCTTCCGCAGGGGTGGGCGGCTACACCTTC.

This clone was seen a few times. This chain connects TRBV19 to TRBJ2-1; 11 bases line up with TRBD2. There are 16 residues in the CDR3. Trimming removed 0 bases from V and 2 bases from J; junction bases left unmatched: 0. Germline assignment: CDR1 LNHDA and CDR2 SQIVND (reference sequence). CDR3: CASSIDSGGAYNEQFF. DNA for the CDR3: TGTGCCAGTAGTATAGATAGCGGGGGGGCCTACAATGAGCAGTTCTTC.

The CDR3 DNA reads as TGTGCCAGTAGTATGGGACTGAATAGCAATCAGCCCCAGCATTTT. Translation gives CASSMGLNSNQPQHF. The chain couples TRBV19 to TRBJ1-5; maybe TRBD1 (5 bases). Germline CDR1 LNHDA, CDR2 SQIVND (reference sequence). V was pared by 3 bases and J by 0 bases, with 9 bases between. CDR3 size: 15 residues.

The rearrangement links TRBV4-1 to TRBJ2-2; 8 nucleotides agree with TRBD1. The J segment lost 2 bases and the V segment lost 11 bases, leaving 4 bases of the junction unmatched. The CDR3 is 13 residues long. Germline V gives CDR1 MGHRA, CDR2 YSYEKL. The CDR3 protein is CAGQGANTGELFF. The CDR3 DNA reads TGCGCCGGCCAGGGGGCTAACACCGGGGAGCTGTTTTTT.

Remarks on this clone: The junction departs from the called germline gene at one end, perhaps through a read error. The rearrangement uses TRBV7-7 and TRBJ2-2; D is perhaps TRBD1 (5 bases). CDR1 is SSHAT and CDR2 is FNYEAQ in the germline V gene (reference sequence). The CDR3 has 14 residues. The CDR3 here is CASSLGQNTGELFF. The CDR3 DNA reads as TGTGCTAGCAGCTTAGGACAGAACACCGGGGAGCTGTTTTTT.

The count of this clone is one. The CDR3 nucleotides are TGCGCCAGCAGATCACAGGGGGATGACACCGGGGAGCTGTTTTTT. Its translation is CASRSQGDDTGELFF. J is TRBJ2-2 and V is TRBV10-1; 8 bases agree with TRBD1. With 6 bases clipped from V and 3 bases from J, the junction kept 6 bases outside the gene matches. Germline-derived CDR1 and CDR2 are WNHNN and SYGVQD (reference sequence). This CDR3 contains 15 residues.

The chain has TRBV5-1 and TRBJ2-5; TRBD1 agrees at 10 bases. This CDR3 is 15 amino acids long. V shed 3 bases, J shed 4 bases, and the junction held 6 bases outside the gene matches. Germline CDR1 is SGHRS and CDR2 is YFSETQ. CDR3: CASSWGQGKGETQYF. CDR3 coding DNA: TGCGCCAGCAGCTGGGGACAGGGGAAAGGAGAGACCCAGTACTTC.

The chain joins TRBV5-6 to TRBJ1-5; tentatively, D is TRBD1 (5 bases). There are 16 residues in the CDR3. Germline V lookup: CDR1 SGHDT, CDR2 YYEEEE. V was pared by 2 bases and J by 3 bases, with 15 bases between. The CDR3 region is CASSLFTGSPNQPQHF. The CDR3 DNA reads TGTGCCAGCAGCTTATTTACAGGCTCCCCCAATCAGCCCCAGCATTTT.